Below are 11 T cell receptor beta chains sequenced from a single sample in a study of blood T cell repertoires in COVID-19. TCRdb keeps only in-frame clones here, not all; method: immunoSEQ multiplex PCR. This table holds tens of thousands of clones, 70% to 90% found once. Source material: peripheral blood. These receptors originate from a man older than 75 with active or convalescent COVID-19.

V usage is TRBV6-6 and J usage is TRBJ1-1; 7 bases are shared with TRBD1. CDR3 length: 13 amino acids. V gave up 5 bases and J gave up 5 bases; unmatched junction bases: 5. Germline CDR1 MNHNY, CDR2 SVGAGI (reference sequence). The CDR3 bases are TGTGCCAGCAGTCTAACAGGGGAGACTGAAGCTTTCTTT. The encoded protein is CASSLTGETEAFF.

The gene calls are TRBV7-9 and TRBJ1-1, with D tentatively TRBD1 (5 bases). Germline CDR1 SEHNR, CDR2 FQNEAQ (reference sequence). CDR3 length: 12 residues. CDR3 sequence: CAGGTMNTEAFF. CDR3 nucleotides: TGTGCTGGCGGGACCATGAACACTGAAGCTTTCTTT.

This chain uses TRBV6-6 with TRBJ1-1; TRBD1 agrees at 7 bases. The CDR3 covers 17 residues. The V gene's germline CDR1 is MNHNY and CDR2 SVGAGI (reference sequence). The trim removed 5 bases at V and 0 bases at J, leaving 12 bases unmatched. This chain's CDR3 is CASSQRRQGLMNTEAFF. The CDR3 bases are TGTGCCAGCAGTCAGAGAAGACAGGGCCTCATGAACACTGAAGCTTTCTTT.

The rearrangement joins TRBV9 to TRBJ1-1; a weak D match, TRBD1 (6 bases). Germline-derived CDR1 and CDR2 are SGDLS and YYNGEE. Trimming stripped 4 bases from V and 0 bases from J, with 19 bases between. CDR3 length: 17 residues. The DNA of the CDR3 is TGTGCCAGCAGCCCCATGGCAGGGGTCGGGATGAACACTGAAGCTTTCTTT. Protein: CASSPMAGVGMNTEAFF.

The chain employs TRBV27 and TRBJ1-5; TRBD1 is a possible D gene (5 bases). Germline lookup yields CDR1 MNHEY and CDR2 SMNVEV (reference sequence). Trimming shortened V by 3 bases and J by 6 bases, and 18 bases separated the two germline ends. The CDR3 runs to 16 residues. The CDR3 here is CASSFSGLGGTQPQHF. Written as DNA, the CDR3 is TGTGCCAGCAGTTTTTCAGGGCTTGGGGGGACTCAGCCCCAGCATTTT.

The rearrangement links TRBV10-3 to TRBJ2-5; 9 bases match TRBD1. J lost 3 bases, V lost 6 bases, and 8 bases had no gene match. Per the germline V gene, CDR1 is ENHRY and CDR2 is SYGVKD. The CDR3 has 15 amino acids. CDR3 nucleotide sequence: TGTGCCATCAGACAGGCACAGGGGGCGAAAGAGACCCAGTACTTC. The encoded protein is CAIRQAQGAKETQYF.

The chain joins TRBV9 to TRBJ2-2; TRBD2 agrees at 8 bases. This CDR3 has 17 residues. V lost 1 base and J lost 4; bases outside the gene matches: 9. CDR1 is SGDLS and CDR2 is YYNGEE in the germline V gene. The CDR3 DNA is TGTGCCAGCAGCGTATACGGTTCGGGAGGGCCCACCGGGGAGCTGTTTTTT. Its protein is CASSVYGSGGPTGELFF.

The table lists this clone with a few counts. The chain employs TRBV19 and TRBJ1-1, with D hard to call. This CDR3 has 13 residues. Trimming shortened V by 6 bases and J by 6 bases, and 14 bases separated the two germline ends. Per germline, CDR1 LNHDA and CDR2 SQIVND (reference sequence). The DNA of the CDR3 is TGTGCCAGTAGCCCCCGAGGTTATGCTGAAGCTTTCTTT. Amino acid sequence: CASSPRGYAEAFF.

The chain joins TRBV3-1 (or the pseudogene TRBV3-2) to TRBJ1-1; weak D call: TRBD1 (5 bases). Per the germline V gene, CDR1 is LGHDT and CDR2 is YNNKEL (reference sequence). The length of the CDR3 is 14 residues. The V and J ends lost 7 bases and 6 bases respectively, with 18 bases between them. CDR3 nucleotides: TGTGCCAGCACCAAAAGCGGGGGTTTCTCTGAAGCTTTCTTT. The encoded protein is CASTKSGGFSEAFF.

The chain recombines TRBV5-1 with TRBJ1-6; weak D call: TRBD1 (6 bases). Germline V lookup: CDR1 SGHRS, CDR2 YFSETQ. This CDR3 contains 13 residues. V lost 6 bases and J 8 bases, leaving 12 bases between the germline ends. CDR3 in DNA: TGCGCCAGCATGCAGGGGACGGATTCACCCCTCCACTTT. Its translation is CASMQGTDSPLHF.

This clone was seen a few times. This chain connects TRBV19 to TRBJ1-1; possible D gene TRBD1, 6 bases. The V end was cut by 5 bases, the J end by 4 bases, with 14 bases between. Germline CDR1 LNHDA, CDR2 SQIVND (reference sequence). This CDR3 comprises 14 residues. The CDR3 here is CASSERTAPTEAFF. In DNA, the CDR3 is TGTGCCAGTAGTGAAAGGACAGCCCCCACTGAAGCTTTCTTT.